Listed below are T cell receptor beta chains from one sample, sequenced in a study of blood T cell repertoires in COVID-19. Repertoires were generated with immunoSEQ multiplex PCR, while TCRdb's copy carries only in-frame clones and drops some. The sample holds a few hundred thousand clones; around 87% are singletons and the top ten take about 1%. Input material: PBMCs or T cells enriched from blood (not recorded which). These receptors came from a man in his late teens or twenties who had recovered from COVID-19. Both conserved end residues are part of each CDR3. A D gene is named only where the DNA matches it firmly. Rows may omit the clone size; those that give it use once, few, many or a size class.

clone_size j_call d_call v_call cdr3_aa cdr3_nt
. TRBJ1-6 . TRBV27 CASSLPPYQGRSSPLHF TGTGCCAGCAGTCTGCCCCCCTATCAGGGTAGGAGTTCACCCCTCCACTTT
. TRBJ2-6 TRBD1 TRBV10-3 CAIRISGQVNSGANVLTF TGTGCCATCCGGATTTCGGGACAGGTGAACTCTGGGGCCAACGTCCTGACTTTC
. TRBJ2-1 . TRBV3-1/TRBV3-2 CASSQVKVRNFQRAGNEQFF TGTGCCAGCAGCCAAGTAAAAGTGCGAAACTTCCAACGTGCGGGCAATGAGCAGTTCTTC
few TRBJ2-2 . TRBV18 CASSPLRDLGGELFF TGTGCCAGCTCACCACTCCGGGATCTCGGCGGGGAGCTGTTTTTT
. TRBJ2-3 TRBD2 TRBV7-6 CASSLGASGTLTDTQYF TGTGCCAGCAGCTTAGGGGCTAGCGGTACCCTCACAGATACGCAGTATTTT
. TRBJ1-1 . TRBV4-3 CASSQDRGNTEAFF TGCGCCAGCAGCCAAGATCGCGGCAACACTGAAGCTTTCTTT
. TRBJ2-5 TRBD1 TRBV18 CASSPRGQETGDRTQYF TGTGCCAGCTCACCAAGGGGCCAAGAGACAGGGGATCGGACCCAGTACTTC
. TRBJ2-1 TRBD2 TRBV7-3 CASSPSLAGGDNEQFF TGTGCCAGCAGCCCCAGCCTAGCGGGGGGGGACAATGAGCAGTTCTTC
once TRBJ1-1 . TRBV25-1 CASGGGGEAFF TGTGCCAGCGGCGGGGGTGGTGAAGCTTTCTTT
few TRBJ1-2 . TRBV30 CAWSVEGRGYYGYTF TGTGCCTGGAGTGTAGAGGGCAGGGGCTACTATGGCTACACCTTC
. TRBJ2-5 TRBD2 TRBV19 CASSTGLALYQETQYF TGTGCCAGTAGTACAGGACTAGCGCTGTACCAAGAGACCCAGTACTTC
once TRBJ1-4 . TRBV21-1 CASSKGAGGWVEKLFF TGTGCCAGCAGCAAAGGGGCAGGGGGCTGGGTTGAAAAACTGTTTTTT
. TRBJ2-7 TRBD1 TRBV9 CASSDGQASTTYEQYF TGTGCCAGCAGCGATGGACAGGCCTCTACCACCTACGAGCAGTACTTC
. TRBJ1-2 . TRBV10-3 CASQVRDTINYGYTF TGTGCCTCCCAAGTTCGGGACACCATTAACTATGGCTACACCTTC
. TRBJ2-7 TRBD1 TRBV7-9 CASSKGAGAGYEQYF TGTGCCAGCAGCAAGGGGGCAGGGGCCGGGTACGAGCAGTACTTC
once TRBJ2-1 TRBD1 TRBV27 CASSRGGRGRQDEQFF TGTGCCAGCAGCAGAGGGGGCAGGGGGCGTCAGGATGAGCAGTTCTTC
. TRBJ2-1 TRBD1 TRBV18 CASSQGQGALNEQFF TGTGCCAGCTCACAGGGACAGGGGGCTCTCAATGAGCAGTTCTTC
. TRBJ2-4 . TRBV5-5 CASSLRVLTSSIAKNIQYF TGTGCCAGCAGCTTACGGGTCCTCACGTCCTCTATAGCCAAAAACATTCAGTACTTC
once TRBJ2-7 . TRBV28 CASSFPYTHEQYF TGTGCCAGCAGTTTCCCTTACACCCACGAGCAGTACTTC
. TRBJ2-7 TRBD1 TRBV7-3 CASSPGTGGEQYF TGTGCCAGCAGCCCCGGGACAGGGGGGGAGCAGTACTTC
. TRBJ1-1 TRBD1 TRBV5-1 CASSSAGGPEAFF TGCGCCAGCAGCTCCGCAGGGGGGCCTGAAGCTTTCTTT
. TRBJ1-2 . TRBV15 CATSRQEYGYTF TGTGCCACCAGCAGACAGGAATATGGCTACACCTTC
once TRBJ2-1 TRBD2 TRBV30 CAWRLLADEQFF TGTGCCTGGAGGCTACTAGCGGATGAGCAGTTCTTC
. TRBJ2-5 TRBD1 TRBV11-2 CASSLDSSGTGRRETQYF TGTGCCAGCAGCTTAGACAGCTCAGGGACAGGGCGAAGGGAGACCCAGTACTTC
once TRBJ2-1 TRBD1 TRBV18 CASSPIGTGGYNEQFF TGTGCCAGCTCACCAATCGGGACAGGGGGCTACAATGAGCAGTTCTTC
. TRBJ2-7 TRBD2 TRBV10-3 CAIIRLAGGCLSYEQYF TGTGCCATCATACGGCTAGCGGGGGGCTGTCTTTCCTACGAGCAGTACTTC
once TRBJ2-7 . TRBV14 CASSQDNVPGLLSVQYF TGTGCCAGCAGCCAAGATAATGTCCCGGGACTCCTTTCGGTGCAGTACTTC
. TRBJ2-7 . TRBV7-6 CASSLEQSPSYEQYF TGTGCCAGCAGCTTAGAACAGAGTCCGTCTTACGAGCAGTACTTC